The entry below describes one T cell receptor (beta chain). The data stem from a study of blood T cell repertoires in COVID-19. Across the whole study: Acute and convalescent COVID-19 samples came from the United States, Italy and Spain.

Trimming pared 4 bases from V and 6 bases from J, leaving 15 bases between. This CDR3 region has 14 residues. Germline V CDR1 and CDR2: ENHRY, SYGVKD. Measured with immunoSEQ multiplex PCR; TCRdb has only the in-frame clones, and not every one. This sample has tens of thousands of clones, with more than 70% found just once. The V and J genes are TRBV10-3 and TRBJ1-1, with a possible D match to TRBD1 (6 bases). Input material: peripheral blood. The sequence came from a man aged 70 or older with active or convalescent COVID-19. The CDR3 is CAISAVIRGSEAFF. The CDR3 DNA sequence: TGTGCCATCAGTGCGGTAATTAGGGGGTCTGAAGCTTTCTTT.